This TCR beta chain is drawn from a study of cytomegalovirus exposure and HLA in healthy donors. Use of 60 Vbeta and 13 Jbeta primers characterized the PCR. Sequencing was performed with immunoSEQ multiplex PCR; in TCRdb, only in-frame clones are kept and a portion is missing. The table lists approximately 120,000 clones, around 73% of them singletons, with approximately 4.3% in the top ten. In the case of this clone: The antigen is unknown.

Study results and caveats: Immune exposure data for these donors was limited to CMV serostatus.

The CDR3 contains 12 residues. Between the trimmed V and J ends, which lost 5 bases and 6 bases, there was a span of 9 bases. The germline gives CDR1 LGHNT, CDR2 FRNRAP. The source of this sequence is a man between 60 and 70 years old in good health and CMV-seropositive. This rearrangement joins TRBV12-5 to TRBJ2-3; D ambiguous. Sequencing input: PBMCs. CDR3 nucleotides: TGTGCTAGTGGTCCTCGAGCGGATACGCAGTATTTT. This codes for CASGPRADTQYF.